This passage covers 25 T cell receptor beta chains from one sample sequenced in a study of blood T cell repertoires in COVID-19. Here immunoSEQ multiplex PCR was the method, and the copy in TCRdb shows in-frame clones only, minus some. Here the sample spans roughly 63,000 clones, 80% to 90% being singletons. Material for sequencing was peripheral blood. The receptor set was obtained from a human donor in a cohort sampled during active COVID-19.

The chain combines TRBV6-6 with TRBJ1-6; 7 bases are a match to TRBD1. V shed 5 bases, J shed 0 bases, and the junction held 7 bases outside the gene matches. The CDR3 covers 17 residues. Germline V gives CDR1 MNHNY, CDR2 SVGAGI (reference sequence). The CDR3 protein is CASSRDSLSSYNSPLHF. The DNA for the CDR3 is TGTGCCAGCAGTCGGGACAGCCTGAGCTCCTATAATTCACCCCTCCACTTT.

The chain couples TRBV30 to TRBJ2-3; D possibly corresponds to TRBD1 (5 bases). V was trimmed by 0 bases and J by 6 bases, leaving 16 bases between them. Germline loops: CDR1 GTSNPN, CDR2 SVGIG (reference sequence). The CDR3 totals 15 residues. For the CDR3, the DNA is TGTGCCTGGAGTGTACAGGCCGCCGGTAGGGATACGCAGTATTTT. Its protein product is CAWSVQAAGRDTQYF.

J is TRBJ1-5 and V is TRBV27; D unresolved. The CDR3 contains 15 residues. Looked up from germline, CDR1 is MNHEY and CDR2 is SMNVEV (reference sequence). V was shortened by 4 bases and J by 1 base, with 11 bases between the two germline ends. CDR3 loop: CASSSRGNSNQPQHF. In DNA, the CDR3 is TGTGCCAGCAGTTCCCGCGGCAACAGCAATCAGCCCCAGCATTTT.

The chain employs TRBV18 and TRBJ1-3, with D unresolved. The CDR3 extends over 15 amino acids. The ends were cut back, 2 bases at V and 0 bases at J, with 8 bases in the middle. CDR1 is KGHSH and CDR2 is LQKENI in the germline V gene. The CDR3 nucleotides are TGTGCCAGCTCACCAGGCATCTTCTCTGGAAACACCATATATTTT. Encoded protein: CASSPGIFSGNTIYF.

This chain joins TRBV5-1 and TRBJ2-1, with unresolved D. The germline V gene encodes CDR1 SGHRS and CDR2 YFSETQ. This CDR3 is built from 14 residues. Trimming removed 4 bases at V and 1 base at J, with 9 bases between. CDR3 nucleotide sequence: TGCGCCAGCAGCGAGCAGGTATCCTACAATGAGCAGTTCTTC. Translated, it gives CASSEQVSYNEQFF. The entire variable domain, with the rest obtained from reference TRBV5-1 and TRBJ2-1, is as follows: KAGVTQTPRYLIKTRGQQVTLSCSPISGHRSVSWYQQTPGQGLQFLFEYFSETQRNKGNFPGRFSGRQFSNSRSEMNVSTLELGDSALYLCASSEQVSYNEQFFGPGTRLTVL.

The chain is built from TRBV5-1 and TRBJ2-3; 10 bases fit TRBD1. Unmatched junction bases numbered 11, after V lost 2 bases and J lost 5 bases. Germline V gene sequence: CDR1 SGHRS, CDR2 YFSETQ. The CDR3 runs 17 residues. The CDR3 region is CASSLELTGGGGDTQYF. The CDR3 DNA reads as TGCGCCAGCAGCTTAGAGCTGACAGGGGGCGGCGGAGATACGCAGTATTTT.

The chain couples TRBV28 to TRBJ1-1; 8 positions agree with TRBD1. V dropped 2 bases and J dropped 7; count of bases not matched to a gene: 12. CDR3 size: 16 residues. Germline CDR1 is MDHEN and CDR2 is SYDVKM. The CDR3: CASSLRAPGGLREAFF. The CDR3 DNA reads as TGTGCCAGCAGTTTAAGGGCACCAGGGGGCCTTCGTGAAGCTTTCTTT. Supplemented by reference TRBV28 and TRBJ1-1, the full variable domain reads DVKVTQSSRYLVKRTGEKVFLECVQDMDHENMFWYRQDPGLGLRLIYFSYDVKMKEKGDIPEGYSVSREKKERFSLILESASTNQTSMYLCASSLRAPGGLREAFFGQGTRLTVV.

The chain has TRBV10-1 and TRBJ2-7; weak D call: TRBD1 (6 bases). CDR3 length: 14 amino acids. Trimming took off 2 bases at V and 5 bases at J, with 13 bases between the two ends. Germline assignment: CDR1 WNHNN and CDR2 SYGVQD (reference sequence). In nucleotides, the CDR3 is TGCGCCAGCAGTGAGCTGGGGGCGGTGGACGAGCAGTACTTC. This sequence encodes CASSELGAVDEQYF.

The chain is built from TRBV6-5 and TRBJ1-6; a possible D gene is TRBD1 (5 bases). CDR3 length equals 15 residues. V gave up 2 bases and J gave up 8 bases, with 13 bases separating them. Germline-derived CDR1 and CDR2 are MNHEY and SVGAGI. DNA of the CDR3: TGTGCCAGCAGTTACGACAGCGCAATCGATTCACCCCTCCACTTT. This encodes CASSYDSAIDSPLHF.

There are a few counts of this clone. The rearrangement joins TRBV10-3 to TRBJ2-1, with 11 positions matching TRBD2. V trimming: 5 bases; J trimming: 3 bases; junction bases outside the gene matches: 6. The V gene's germline CDR1 is ENHRY and CDR2 SYGVKD. The CDR3 runs to 16 residues. The CDR3, as DNA: TGTGCCATCAGTACATCCGGGACTAGCGGCTACAATGAGCAGTTCTTC. This sequence encodes CAISTSGTSGYNEQFF.

The chain links TRBV6-2 or TRBV6-3 to TRBJ2-1; tentative D call: TRBD1 (6 bases). Trimming left V 4 bases short and J 12 bases short, with 16 bases between. The CDR3 contains 13 residues. Germline CDR1 and CDR2: MNHEY and SVGEGT. The CDR3 protein is CASSSTVLGGQFF. In nucleotides, the CDR3 is TGTGCCAGCAGTTCCACCGTCCTAGGGGGGCAGTTCTTC.

The genes are TRBV6-5 and TRBJ2-1; weak D call: TRBD1 (6 bases). The V gene lost 5 bases and the J gene lost 9 bases, with 8 bases spanning the gap. The germline V gene has CDR1 MNHEY and CDR2 SVGAGI. This CDR3 has 11 residues. CDR3 bases: TGTGCCAGCAGTCAGGGGTTTGAGCAGTTCTTC. Translation: CASSQGFEQFF.

The rearrangement joins TRBV18 to TRBJ1-4; no clear D gene. The germline V gene has CDR1 KGHSH and CDR2 LQKENI. The V end was cut by 6 bases, the J end by 8 bases, with 7 bases between. The CDR3 is 11 residues long. CDR3 nucleotides: TGTGCCAGCTCCGCGGCCGAAAAACTGTTTTTT. This encodes CASSAAEKLFF.

This clone was seen a few times. This rearrangement joins TRBV30 to TRBJ2-6; 7 bases fit TRBD2. Losses at the gene ends were 5 bases for V and 1 base for J; bases not matched to a gene: 14. Per germline, CDR1 GTSNPN and CDR2 SVGIG (reference sequence). This CDR3 spans 18 amino acids. CDR3 sequence reads: CAWGSWEGSRSGANVLTF. The CDR3 DNA reads as TGTGCCTGGGGAAGTTGGGAGGGTTCGAGGTCTGGGGCCAACGTCCTGACTTTC.

V is TRBV28 and J is TRBJ2-5; a possible D gene is TRBD1 (6 bases). The V gene lost 5 bases and the J gene lost 7 bases, with 17 bases spanning the gap. In germline, CDR1 is MDHEN, CDR2 SYDVKM. This CDR3 is built from 14 residues. CDR3 sequence reads: CASSVRGGLGTQYF. The CDR3 bases are TGTGCCAGCAGTGTCCGAGGGGGTCTGGGGACCCAGTACTTC.

This rearrangement joins TRBV24-1 to TRBJ2-7; 13 bases match TRBD2. The junction had 4 bases not matched to a gene; V was cut back by 2 bases and J by 1 base. CDR1 is KGHDR and CDR2 is SFDVKD in the germline V gene. This CDR3 region has 17 residues. The DNA for the CDR3 is TGTGCCACCAGTGATTCGGGACTAGCGGGGCATTCCTACGAGCAGTACTTC. Translation: CATSDSGLAGHSYEQYF.

This CDR3 is CARGGGNEKLFF. CDR3 DNA: TGTGCCAGGGGGGGAGGTAATGAAAAACTGTTTTTT. The J gene is TRBJ1-4, the V gene TRBV19; D perhaps matches TRBD1 (5 bases). Germline V lookup: CDR1 LNHDA, CDR2 SQIVND (reference sequence). The ends were cut back, 9 bases at V and 4 bases at J, with 9 bases in the middle. CDR3 length: 12 amino acids.

A single count supports this clone. V and J are TRBV6-5 and TRBJ1-2, with TRBD1 identical over 10 bases. The V gene's germline CDR1 is MNHEY and CDR2 SVGAGI. CDR3 size: 14 residues. Trimming cost V 8 bases and J 2 bases; bases outside gene matches: 5. The CDR3 coding sequence is TGTGCCAGCCTTGGGACAGGGGCCAACTATGGCTACACCTTC. This encodes CASLGTGANYGYTF.

The chain couples TRBV10-3 to TRBJ1-1; D remains ambiguous. Germline V lookup: CDR1 ENHRY, CDR2 SYGVKD. CDR3 length: 12 amino acids. V was shortened by 10 bases and J by 9 bases, with 18 bases between the two germline ends. CDR3 sequence (DNA): TGTGCCACCGGGCCGAGGGAGCGACAAGCTTTCTTT. Its protein is CATGPRERQAFF.

This chain connects TRBV7-9 to TRBJ2-1; no definite D call. This CDR3 is built from 13 residues. The V end lost 1 base, the J end lost 8 bases, and 9 bases lay between the germline ends. The germline V gene has CDR1 SEHNR and CDR2 FQNEAQ (reference sequence). The CDR3 spells CASSLGGSDEQFF. In DNA, the CDR3 is TGTGCCAGCAGCTTAGGAGGTTCCGATGAGCAGTTCTTC.

This chain connects TRBV10-3 to TRBJ2-7; D is possibly TRBD2 (6 bases). This CDR3 contains 13 residues. V was shortened by 10 bases and J by 2 bases, with 15 bases between the two germline ends. From germline, CDR1 is ENHRY and CDR2 SYGVKD. CDR3 residues: CATSSGVAYEQYF. CDR3 DNA sequence: TGTGCCACCTCATCGGGGGTAGCCTACGAGCAGTACTTC.

The chain has TRBV25-1 and TRBJ1-6, with a weak D call TRBD1 (6 bases). There are 14 residues in the CDR3. Trimming cost V 8 bases and J 10 bases, with 18 bases left between them. CDR1 MGHDK and CDR2 SYGVNS come from the germline V gene. CDR3: CASGEQGGRSPLHF. For the CDR3, the DNA is TGTGCCAGCGGGGAACAGGGTGGACGATCACCCCTCCACTTT.

This chain uses TRBV13 with TRBJ2-1; D is possibly TRBD2 (5 bases). V lost 5 bases and J 15 bases, leaving 14 bases between the germline ends. This CDR3 region has 11 residues. Germline loops: CDR1 PRHDT, CDR2 FYEKMQ (reference sequence). This chain's CDR3 is CASSAGTDLFF. CDR3 bases: TGTGCCAGCAGCGCTGGAACGGACTTGTTCTTC.

The genes are TRBV28 and TRBJ2-7, with a weak D call TRBD2 (6 bases). This CDR3 has 17 residues. CDR1 and CDR2 from the germline V gene are MDHEN and SYDVKM. Deletions cut 2 bases from V and 3 bases from J, with 20 bases between. The CDR3 loop is CASSLQSEGTGSYEQYF. CDR3 bases: TGTGCCAGCAGTTTACAGTCGGAGGGGACGGGGAGCTACGAGCAGTACTTC.

The V gene is TRBV11-2, the J gene TRBJ1-2; TRBD1 agrees at 12 bases. Germline lookup yields CDR1 SGHAT and CDR2 FQNNGV. This CDR3 spans 16 amino acids. The V segment lost 8 bases and the J segment 4 bases; nucleotides outside the gene matches: 11. CDR3: CASGRDRGPGIYGYTF. DNA for the CDR3: TGTGCCAGCGGACGGGACAGGGGGCCGGGTATCTATGGCTACACCTTC.